This TCR beta chain was profiled in a study of pediatric ulcerative colitis. Study-wide results and caveats: No controls had the two rectal clonotypes shared by ulcerative colitis patients.

Sequenced by immunoSEQ multiplex PCR; TCRdb stores in-frame clones only, minus some. The sample lists 40,000 to 60,000 clones; 60% to 85% were seen once. In regard to this clone: The antigen remains undetermined.

V lost 6 bases, J lost 4 bases, and 15 bases lay in between. This CDR3 is 14 amino acids long. Germline loops: CDR1 LNHDA, CDR2 SQIVND (reference sequence). The rectum was sampled with one to two pinch biopsies at colonoscopy. The sequence derives from a girl aged 10 to 17 with moderate ulcerative colitis. The sequencing input was gut tissue. V and J are TRBV19 and TRBJ1-1, with D tentatively TRBD1 (6 bases). CDR3 nucleotides: TGTGCCAGTAGCCGCAGGGGTGGAGGCACTGAAGCTTTCTTT. Translated, it gives CASSRRGGGTEAFF.